Listed below are T cell receptor beta chains from one sample, sequenced in a study of blood T cell repertoires in COVID-19. Method: immunoSEQ multiplex PCR; TCRdb's copy keeps in-frame clones and lacks some. The profile shows roughly 200,000 clones, 80% to 90% of them singletons. Sequencing used PBMCs or T cells enriched from blood (not recorded which). The source of these receptors is a man aged 30 to 39 who had recovered from COVID-19. CDR3s include the opening cysteine and the closing phenylalanine or tryptophan. Fields, in order: CDR3 protein, CDR3 DNA, clone size, J gene, D gene, V gene. The D gene is left open where the match is weak. The size field is filled for only some rows; it gives once, few, many or a size class.

CDR3aa: CASSGHIQETQYF; CDR3nt: TGCGCCAGCAGCGGACATATTCAAGAGACCCAGTACTTC; abundance: NA; j_gene: TRBJ2-5; d_gene: NA; v_gene: TRBV5-1
CDR3aa: CASSPTGSQPQHF; CDR3nt: TGTGCCAGTAGCCCTACAGGGAGTCAGCCCCAGCATTTT; abundance: few; j_gene: TRBJ1-5; d_gene: NA; v_gene: TRBV19
CDR3aa: CASSQGVGNQPQHF; CDR3nt: TGTGCCAGCAGTCAAGGGGTAGGCAATCAGCCCCAGCATTTT; abundance: NA; j_gene: TRBJ1-5; d_gene: NA; v_gene: TRBV27
CDR3aa: CASSLVGRTYNSPLHF; CDR3nt: TGTGCCAGCAGCTTAGTTGGCCGAACCTATAATTCACCCCTCCACTTT; abundance: few; j_gene: TRBJ1-6; d_gene: NA; v_gene: TRBV11-1
CDR3aa: CSFELAGRTYEQYF; CDR3nt: TGTTCGTTCGAGCTAGCGGGACGAACCTACGAGCAGTACTTC; abundance: NA; j_gene: TRBJ2-7; d_gene: TRBD2; v_gene: TRBV30
CDR3aa: CASSLFAGSYEQYF; CDR3nt: TGTGCCAGCAGCTTGTTTGCAGGATCCTACGAGCAGTACTTC; abundance: once; j_gene: TRBJ2-7; d_gene: NA; v_gene: TRBV5-5
CDR3aa: CASSPSGGFFSYNEQFF; CDR3nt: TGTGCCAGCAGCCCTAGCGGGGGGTTCTTCTCCTACAATGAGCAGTTCTTC; abundance: few; j_gene: TRBJ2-1; d_gene: TRBD2; v_gene: TRBV9
CDR3aa: CASSQVPAPNTEAFF; CDR3nt: TGCGCCAGCAGCCAAGTACCAGCGCCGAACACTGAAGCTTTCTTT; abundance: NA; j_gene: TRBJ1-1; d_gene: NA; v_gene: TRBV4-1
CDR3aa: CASSSSGGSYNEQFF; CDR3nt: TGTGCCAGCAGCTCATCGGGGGGCTCCTACAATGAGCAGTTCTTC; abundance: once; j_gene: TRBJ2-1; d_gene: TRBD2; v_gene: TRBV7-2
CDR3aa: CAFHRGEGGNTIYF; CDR3nt: TGTGCCTTCCACAGGGGAGAGGGTGGAAACACCATATATTTT; abundance: NA; j_gene: TRBJ1-3; d_gene: TRBD1; v_gene: TRBV30
CDR3aa: CASSFRDQPQHF; CDR3nt: TGTGCCAGCAGCTTCAGGGATCAGCCCCAGCATTTT; abundance: NA; j_gene: TRBJ1-5; d_gene: NA; v_gene: TRBV5-5
CDR3aa: CASRDTNEQFF; CDR3nt: TGTGCCAGTAGGGACACCAATGAGCAGTTCTTC; abundance: few; j_gene: TRBJ2-1; d_gene: NA; v_gene: TRBV28
CDR3aa: CASSPPTRDTGELFF; CDR3nt: TGTGCCAGCTCACCACCGACTAGAGACACCGGGGAGCTGTTTTTT; abundance: NA; j_gene: TRBJ2-2; d_gene: NA; v_gene: TRBV18
CDR3aa: CASSRPMGQMSYEQYF; CDR3nt: TGTGCCAGCAGCCGACCTATGGGACAGATGAGCTACGAGCAGTACTTC; abundance: NA; j_gene: TRBJ2-7; d_gene: TRBD1; v_gene: TRBV7-9
CDR3aa: CASGQGSSSDYGYTF; CDR3nt: TGTGCCTCGGGACAGGGATCATCCTCTGACTATGGCTACACCTTC; abundance: NA; j_gene: TRBJ1-2; d_gene: TRBD1; v_gene: TRBV30
CDR3aa: CASRRPGQGYGYTF; CDR3nt: TGTGCCAGCAGGCGACCGGGACAGGGCTATGGCTACACCTTC; abundance: NA; j_gene: TRBJ1-2; d_gene: TRBD1; v_gene: TRBV11-2
CDR3aa: CASSPPEGQGREKLFF; CDR3nt: TGTGCCAGCAGTCCCCCGGAGGGACAGGGGCGTGAAAAACTGTTTTTT; abundance: NA; j_gene: TRBJ1-4; d_gene: TRBD1; v_gene: TRBV28